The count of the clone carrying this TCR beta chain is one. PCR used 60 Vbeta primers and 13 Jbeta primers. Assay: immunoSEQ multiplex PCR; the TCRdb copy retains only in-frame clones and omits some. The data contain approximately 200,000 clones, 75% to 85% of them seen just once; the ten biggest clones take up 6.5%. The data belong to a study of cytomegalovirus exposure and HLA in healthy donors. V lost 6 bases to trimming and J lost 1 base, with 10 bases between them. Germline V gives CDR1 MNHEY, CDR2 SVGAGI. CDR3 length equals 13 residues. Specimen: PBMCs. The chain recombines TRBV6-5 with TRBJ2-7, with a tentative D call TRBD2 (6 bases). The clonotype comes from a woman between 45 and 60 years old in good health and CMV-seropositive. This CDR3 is CASSLGRSYEQYF. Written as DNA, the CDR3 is TGTGCCAGCAGCCTGGGGAGGTCCTACGAGCAGTACTTC.